Shown below are 26 T cell receptor beta chains from a single sample sequenced in a study of Graves' ophthalmopathy and Graves' hyperthyroidism (dated by TCRdb to between 2017 and 2018). The instrument given in TCRdb is Illumina HiSeq 2000. TCR beta CDR3 regions were amplified from RNA transcripts for repertoire sequencing. The first round was an RT-PCR using HTBI primers with the Qiagen OneStep RT-PCR kit, and this first round was followed by a second-round multiplex PCR, then size selection and purification. TCRdb passed the public sequencing reads through fastp at Q25 and MiXCR, retaining productive beta sequences. Entries that share a CDR3 protein sequence are merged under the most common genes and DNA. This sample comprises about 480,000 distinct CDR3 sequences, around an eighth of them detected only once. The ten largest make up over 7.5% of the sample. The sample comprised blood. These receptors were collected from a woman aged 25 to 45 with Graves' ophthalmopathy. Donor details come from another sample of the same person, matched by shared clones.

This clonotype appeared many times. The chain uses TRBV24-1 and TRBJ2-5; D not certain. CDR1 KGHDR and CDR2 SFDVKD come from the germline V gene. Trimming pared 4 bases from V and 4 bases from J, leaving 21 bases between. The CDR3 covers 17 residues. The CDR3 coding sequence is TGTGCCACCAGTGACCCAGTCGATCTGGGATCCCGAGAGACCCAGTACTTC. Its protein product is CATSDPVDLGSRETQYF.

The chain has TRBV19 and TRBJ2-5; D might be TRBD1 (5 bases). Germline CDR1 LNHDA, CDR2 SQIVND (reference sequence). This CDR3 is 13 amino acids long. Trimming removed 5 bases at V and 5 bases at J, with 12 bases between. In nucleotides, the CDR3 is TGTGCCAGTAGTCCCCCAGGGTGGGAGACCCAGTACTTC. Amino acid sequence: CASSPPGWETQYF.

Many counts were recorded for this clonotype. This chain uses TRBV6-1 with TRBJ1-5; D gene uncertain. Looked up from germline, CDR1 is MNHNS and CDR2 is SASEGT. The V end was cut by 10 bases, the J end by 1 base, with 11 bases between. This CDR3 comprises 13 residues. The chain's CDR3 is CATRRVSNQPQHF. In DNA form, the CDR3 reads TGTGCCACCAGAAGGGTGAGCAATCAGCCCCAGCATTTT.

The sample holds many counts of this clonotype. The genes are TRBV6-2 or TRBV6-3 and TRBJ1-5; no firm D call. This CDR3 comprises 15 residues. Trimming removed 6 bases from V and 1 base from J, with 13 bases in between. CDR1 and CDR2 from the germline V gene are MNHEY and SVGEGT. DNA of the CDR3: TGTGCCAGCAGGCCTGCTTTTACAAGCAATCAGCCCCAGCATTTT. Its translation is CASRPAFTSNQPQHF.

The chain is built from TRBV28 and TRBJ2-2; 7 bases are shared with TRBD2. This CDR3 has 16 amino acids. The J segment lost 5 bases and the V segment lost 6 bases, leaving 12 bases of the junction unmatched. In germline, CDR1 is MDHEN, CDR2 SYDVKM. DNA for the CDR3: TGTGCCAGCAGCCTGAATTTTGGAGCGGGGACCGGGGAGCTGTTTTTT. It codes for CASSLNFGAGTGELFF.

As for this clonotype: In this CDR3 the conserved last residue, phenylalanine or tryptophan, is missing, so a read error is likely. The chain carries TRBV5-1 and TRBJ1-3; 7 bases match TRBD1. The V segment lost 0 bases and the J segment 2 bases; nucleotides outside the gene matches: 2. CDR3 length equals 15 residues. CDR1 SGHRS and CDR2 YFSETQ come from the germline V gene. CDR3 amino acids: CASSLGTGPGNTIYL. The DNA of the CDR3 is TGCGCCAGCAGCTTGGGGACAGGTCCTGGAAACACCATATATTTG.

The rearrangement links TRBV12-3 or TRBV12-4 to TRBJ1-2; 8 bases line up with TRBD1. Germline trimming cut 3 bases from V and 8 bases from J; bases unmatched to any gene: 8. The CDR3 contains 14 residues. The CDR3 loop is CASSFQGAVWGYTF. Here the CDR3 DNA reads TGTGCCAGCAGTTTTCAGGGGGCAGTTTGGGGCTACACCTTC.

Many counts were recorded for this clonotype. The chain has TRBV6-1 and TRBJ1-6, with a weak D call TRBD1 (6 bases). The germline gives CDR1 MNHNS, CDR2 SASEGT. Trimming cost V 6 bases and J 8 bases, with 8 bases left between them. This CDR3 has 12 residues. This CDR3 reads CASRTGYSPLHF. Here the CDR3 DNA reads TGTGCCAGCAGAACAGGGTATTCACCCCTCCACTTT.

This clonotype was seen repeatedly, ten times or more. This chain connects TRBV27 to TRBJ1-5, with D hard to call. The CDR3 is made up of 14 amino acids. Germline lookup yields CDR1 MNHEY and CDR2 SMNVEV (reference sequence). Trimming took 3 bases from V and 6 from J, leaving 12 bases between them. CDR3 sequence (DNA): TGTGCCAGCAGTTTTGTTGGGGTCCGTCAGCCCCAGCATTTT. Translated, it gives CASSFVGVRQPQHF.

The chain has TRBV5-1 and TRBJ1-1; D ambiguous. Germline V gene lookup returns CDR1 SGHRS and CDR2 YFSETQ. V shed 0 bases and J shed 11 bases, with 11 bases lying between them. There are 12 residues in the CDR3. DNA of the CDR3: TGCGCCAGCAGCTTGGGACGGTTTGGGGCTTTCTTT. Translated, it gives CASSLGRFGAFF.

At least ten counts were recorded for this clonotype. At one of its ends the junction is not consistent with the germline gene, which may arise from a read error. The V and J genes are TRBV12-3 or TRBV12-4 and TRBJ2-7, with D perhaps being TRBD1 or TRBD2 (6 bases each). This CDR3 has 15 residues. CDR3 sequence (DNA): TGCGACAACCGGAAAAGGGGGACTGCCACCTACGAGCAGTACTTC. Encoded protein: CDNRKRGTATYEQYF.

The table lists this clonotype with many counts. This chain connects TRBV4-1 to TRBJ1-1; tentatively, D is TRBD1 (6 bases). The V end lost 4 bases, the J end lost 1 base, and 10 bases lay between the germline ends. This CDR3 is built from 14 residues. In germline, CDR1 is MGHRA, CDR2 YSYEKL. The CDR3 is CASSPGTPNTEAFF. Written as DNA, the CDR3 is TGCGCCAGCAGCCCGGGGACACCGAACACTGAAGCTTTCTTT.

The sample holds many counts of this clonotype. This chain links TRBV6-2 or TRBV6-3 with TRBJ1-1; no clear D gene. In germline, CDR1 is MNHEY, CDR2 SVGEGT. The V end was cut by 5 bases, the J end by 10 bases, with 14 bases between. The CDR3 contains 12 residues. The CDR3 here is CASSDRRVSAFF. The CDR3 DNA follows: TGTGCCAGCAGTGACCGTAGGGTTTCAGCTTTCTTT.

This clonotype was observed at least ten times. V and J are TRBV2 and TRBJ2-7, with 11 bases identical to TRBD2. The germline CDR1 and CDR2 sequences are SNHLY and FYNNEI. This CDR3 contains 16 residues. Losses at the gene ends were 4 bases for V and 6 bases for J; bases not matched to a gene: 11. CDR3 nucleotide sequence: TGTGCCAGCAGTGGGACGACTAGCGGGATAATGGGCGAGCAGTACTTC. Amino acids: CASSGTTSGIMGEQYF.

This clonotype was counted at least ten times. This chain joins TRBV10-2 and TRBJ1-1; no firm D call. The CDR3 consists of 13 residues. The V end was cut by 3 bases, the J end by 4 bases, with 9 bases between. The germline V gene has CDR1 WSHSY and CDR2 SAAADI. The CDR3 sequence is CASSDTGSTEAFF. The CDR3 DNA is TGCGCCAGCAGTGATACGGGGTCCACTGAAGCTTTCTTT.

This clonotype was recorded at least ten times. The genes are TRBV6-1 and TRBJ1-2; the D is unclear. From germline, CDR1 is MNHNS and CDR2 SASEGT. This CDR3 contains 15 residues. The V end lost 2 bases, the J end lost 0 bases, and 10 bases lay between the germline ends. CDR3: CASSEFGLTNYGYTF. The CDR3 DNA reads TGTGCCAGCAGTGAATTTGGGCTCACTAACTATGGCTACACCTTC.

This clonotype has a count of ten or more. The V gene is TRBV12-3 or TRBV12-4, the J gene TRBJ1-2; the D is unclear. V lost 5 bases and J 5 bases, leaving 12 bases between the germline ends. The CDR3 totals 13 residues. The CDR3 region is CASSPTSPYGYTF. The CDR3 DNA reads as TGTGCCAGCAGTCCGACCTCTCCTTATGGCTACACCTTC.

This clonotype was counted many times. V and J are TRBV4-1 and TRBJ1-2; no definite D call. The CDR3 totals 15 residues. Looked up from germline, CDR1 is MGHRA and CDR2 is YSYEKL. Trimming cost V 6 bases and J 0 bases, with 14 bases left between them. The CDR3 nucleotides are TGCGCCAGCAGTCCACGTATTGACGCTAACTATGGCTACACCTTC. This translates into CASSPRIDANYGYTF.

The sample holds many counts of this clonotype. J is TRBJ2-7 and V is TRBV20-1; 7 positions agree with TRBD2. CDR1 is DFQATT, CDR2 SNEGSKA, per germline (reference sequence). The CDR3 has 13 amino acids. Losses at the gene ends were 6 bases for V and 3 bases for J; bases not matched to a gene: 8. For the CDR3, the DNA is TGCAGTGCGGTAACGGCGGGGGTCTACGAGCAGTACTTC. This encodes CSAVTAGVYEQYF.

This clonotype was counted many times. V gene TRBV29-1 combines with J gene TRBJ1-1; TRBD1 agrees at 7 bases. This CDR3 comprises 14 residues. The germline V gene has CDR1 SQVTM and CDR2 ANQGSEA. J lost 1 base, V lost 7 bases, and 9 bases had no gene match. The CDR3 sequence is CSAKAGTANTEAFF. The CDR3 DNA reads as TGCAGCGCTAAGGCCGGGACAGCGAACACTGAAGCTTTCTTT.

This clonotype showed up many times. The chain has TRBV6-5 and TRBJ2-7, with 7 bases identical to TRBD2. Germline assignment: CDR1 MNHEY and CDR2 SVGAGI. This CDR3 contains 13 residues. The V and J ends lost 6 bases and 6 bases, in that order; junction bases with no gene match: 8. In DNA form, the CDR3 reads TGTGCCAGCAGGCTCGGGTCGGGGGGCGAGCAGTACTTC. Translation: CASRLGSGGEQYF.

This clonotype was detected many times. At one end, the junction sequence differs from germline, possibly due to a read error. The chain is built from TRBV12-3 or TRBV12-4 and TRBJ1-5; D ambiguous. There are 14 residues in the CDR3. CDR3 in DNA: TGTGCCAGCAGTGTAGCCCGGAGCAATCAGCCCCAGCATTTT. Protein sequence: CASSVARSNQPQHF.

In this sample, this clonotype turned up many times. The chain recombines TRBV12-3 or TRBV12-4 with TRBJ2-4, with D uncertain. The CDR3 loop spans 13 amino acids. V was shortened by 6 bases and J by 1 base, with 7 bases between the two germline ends. The CDR3 sequence is CASSPAAKNIQYF. CDR3 DNA sequence: TGTGCCAGCAGCCCCGCGGCCAAAAACATTCAGTACTTC.

There are many counts of this clonotype. The rearrangement uses TRBV28 and TRBJ1-3, with D perhaps TRBD1 (5 bases). The CDR3 is 15 residues long. Germline values: CDR1 MDHEN, CDR2 SYDVKM. Between the trimmed V and J ends, which lost 6 bases and 3 bases, there was a span of 15 bases. CDR3 sequence reads: CASSQGSIIGNTIYF. In DNA, the CDR3 is TGTGCCAGCAGCCAGGGATCTATAATTGGAAACACCATATATTTT.

Ten or more counts support this clonotype. The chain recombines TRBV12-3 or TRBV12-4 with TRBJ1-5; no reliable D call. V was shortened by 5 bases and J by 8 bases, with 22 bases between the two germline ends. CDR3 length equals 16 residues. CDR3 sequence (DNA): TGTGCCAGCAGTCCCCGGGCCTTACTCTCTAGTGAGCCCCAGCATTTT. The encoded protein is CASSPRALLSSEPQHF.

Ten or more counts support this clonotype. The chain combines TRBV10-3 with TRBJ1-1; tentative D call: TRBD1 (5 bases). The germline V gene encodes CDR1 ENHRY and CDR2 SYGVKD. The CDR3 is 14 residues long. Trimming shortened V by 2 bases and J by 1 base, and 8 bases separated the two germline ends. The chain's CDR3 is CAISERGGNTEAFF. DNA of the CDR3: TGTGCCATCAGTGAGAGGGGCGGGAACACTGAAGCTTTCTTT.